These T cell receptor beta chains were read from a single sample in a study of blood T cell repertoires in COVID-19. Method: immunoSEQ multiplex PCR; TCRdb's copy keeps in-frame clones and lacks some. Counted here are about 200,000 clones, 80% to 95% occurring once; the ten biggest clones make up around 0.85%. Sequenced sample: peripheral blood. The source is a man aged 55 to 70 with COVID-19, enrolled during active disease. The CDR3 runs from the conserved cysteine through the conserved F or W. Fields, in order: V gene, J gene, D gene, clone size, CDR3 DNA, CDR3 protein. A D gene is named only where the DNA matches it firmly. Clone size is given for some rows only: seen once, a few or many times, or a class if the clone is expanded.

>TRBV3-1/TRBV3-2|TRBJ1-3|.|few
TGTGCCAGCAGCCAAGTGGCAGGTTCCCTCTCTGGAAACACCATATATTTT
CASSQVAGSLSGNTIYF
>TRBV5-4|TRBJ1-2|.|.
TGTGCCAGCAGCCCAGAGACGGAGATGTATGGCTACACCTTC
CASSPETEMYGYTF
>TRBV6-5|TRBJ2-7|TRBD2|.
TGTGCCAGCAGTACCCCGGGGGGCGAGCAGTACTTC
CASSTPGGEQYF
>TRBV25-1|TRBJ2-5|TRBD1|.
TGTGCCAGCAGTGAAAGGACAGGGGCTCAAGAGACCCAGTACTTC
CASSERTGAQETQYF
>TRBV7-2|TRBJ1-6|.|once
TGTGCCAGCAGCCCAAACCGGGACACTTATTCACCCCTCCACTTT
CASSPNRDTYSPLHF
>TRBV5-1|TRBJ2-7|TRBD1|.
TGCGCCAGCAGCTTGGACAGGGGGCAGTACTTC
CASSLDRGQYF
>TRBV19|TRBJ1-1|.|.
TGTGCCAGTAGAACCGGGACATTCCTCCCCGGGCCTGAAGCTTTCTTT
CASRTGTFLPGPEAFF
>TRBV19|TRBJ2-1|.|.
TGTGCCAGTAGTATCAGGGGTTTGGTCTCCTACAATGAGCAGTTCTTC
CASSIRGLVSYNEQFF
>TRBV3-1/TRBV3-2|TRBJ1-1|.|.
TGTGCCAGCAGCCCCACGGGGGACACTGAAGCTTTCTTT
CASSPTGDTEAFF
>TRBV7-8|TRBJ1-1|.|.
TGTGCCAGCAGCTTAGGTCGGGATAGGAACACTGAAGCTTTCTTT
CASSLGRDRNTEAFF
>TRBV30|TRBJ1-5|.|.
TGTGCCTGGAATCAGGGGCCGTCTCAGCCCCAGCATTTT
CAWNQGPSQPQHF
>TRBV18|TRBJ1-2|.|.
TGTGCCAGCTCACCACTATTCGGTCCTGACAGCACTGTGTCGGGCTACACCTTC
CASSPLFGPDSTVSGYTF
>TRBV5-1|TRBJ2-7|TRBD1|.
TGCGCCAGCACCCCGGGGTACAGGGGGCGTACCCACGAGCAGTACTTC
CASTPGYRGRTHEQYF
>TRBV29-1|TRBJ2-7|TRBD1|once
TGCAGCGCGAAGGCCGGGACAGGGGAGCGCGAGCAGTACTTC
CSAKAGTGEREQYF
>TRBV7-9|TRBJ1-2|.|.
TGTGCCAGCAGCTTAGGACAGCTCTATGGCTACACCTTC
CASSLGQLYGYTF
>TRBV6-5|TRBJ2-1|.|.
TGTGCCAGCAGTCCCCCGACACAAAATGAGCAGTTCTTC
CASSPPTQNEQFF
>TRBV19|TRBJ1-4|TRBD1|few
TGTGCCAGCGCTGTAGAGGGGGCGAGAGAAAAACTGTTTTTT
CASAVEGAREKLFF
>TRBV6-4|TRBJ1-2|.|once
TGTGCCAGCAGTGAACGGTCAGGGTTAAACTATGGCTACACCTTC
CASSERSGLNYGYTF
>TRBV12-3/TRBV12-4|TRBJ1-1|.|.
TGTGCCAGCACTGCCCAGATGAACACTGAAGCTTTCTTT
CASTAQMNTEAFF
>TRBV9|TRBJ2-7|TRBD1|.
TGTGCCAGCAGCGGACAGGGGGCTTACGAGCAGTACTTC
CASSGQGAYEQYF
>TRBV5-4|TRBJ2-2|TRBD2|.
TGTGCCAGCAGCCCTAGCGGGGGGATCGTTGCCGGGGAGCTGTTTTTT
CASSPSGGIVAGELFF
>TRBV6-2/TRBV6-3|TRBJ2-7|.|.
TGTGCCAGCAGCCCTTTGCGACTAGGAATGAGGGAGCAGTACTTC
CASSPLRLGMREQYF
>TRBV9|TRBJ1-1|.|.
TGTGCCAGCAGCGTAGGAGGAACAGGGCCTGAAGCTTTCTTT
CASSVGGTGPEAFF
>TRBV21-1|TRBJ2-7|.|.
TGTGCCAGCAGAAGGACTAGTAAGGAGACCTACGAGCAGTACTTC
CASRRTSKETYEQYF
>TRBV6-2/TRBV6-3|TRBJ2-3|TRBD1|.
TGTGCCAGCAGTTCGTCGGGACAGAGCACAGATACGCAGTATTTT
CASSSSGQSTDTQYF
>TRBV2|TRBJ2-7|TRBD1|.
TGTGCCAGCAGAGAGGGACAGATACTAAAGAACGAGCAGTACTTC
CASREGQILKNEQYF
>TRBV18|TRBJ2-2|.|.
TGTGCCAGCTCACCACTAAGCCCTATGAACACCGGGGAGCTGTTTTTT
CASSPLSPMNTGELFF
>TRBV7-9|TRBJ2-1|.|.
TGTGCCAGCAGCTTAGAGGGGGTTAGGTCGAATGAGCAGTTCTTC
CASSLEGVRSNEQFF
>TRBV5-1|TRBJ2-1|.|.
TGCGCCAGCAGCCAGGGGATGATGGATGAGCAGTTCTTC
CASSQGMMDEQFF
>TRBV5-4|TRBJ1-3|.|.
TGTGCCAGCAGCCTGGCGGAGGGGCGAGGAAACACCATATATTTT
CASSLAEGRGNTIYF
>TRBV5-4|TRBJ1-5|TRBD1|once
TGTGCCAGCAGCCTACAGGGGGGTCAGCCCCAGCATTTT
CASSLQGGQPQHF
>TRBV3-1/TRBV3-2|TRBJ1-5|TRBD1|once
TGTGCCAGCAGCCAGGCGGGGACAGGGGGGAATCAGCCCCAGCATTTT
CASSQAGTGGNQPQHF
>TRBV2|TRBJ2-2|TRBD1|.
TGTGCCAGCAGGGAAACCGGGACAGGAGAGCTGTTTTTT
CASRETGTGELFF
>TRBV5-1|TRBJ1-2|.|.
TGCGCCAGCAGCTTGTCAGGGGCGGTAGTTGGCTACACCTTC
CASSLSGAVVGYTF
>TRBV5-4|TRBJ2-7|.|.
TGTGCCAGCAGCGCCACGAGATCCTACGAGCAGTACTTC
CASSATRSYEQYF
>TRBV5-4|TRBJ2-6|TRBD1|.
TGTGCCAGCCGCCCGAGGGGGGGCAGGACAGGGGGCTCTGGGGCCAACGTCCTGACTTTC
CASRPRGGRTGGSGANVLTF
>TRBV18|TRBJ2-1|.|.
TGTGCCAGCTCACCACCCACGGATGAGCAGTTCTTC
CASSPPTDEQFF
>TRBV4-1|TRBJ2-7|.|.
TGCGCCAGCAGCCAACAACTCTCAGTGGGAGTCTACGAGCAGTACTTC
CASSQQLSVGVYEQYF
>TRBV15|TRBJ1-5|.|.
TGTGCCACCAGCAGAGATGTATCCCAGCCCCAGCATTTT
CATSRDVSQPQHF
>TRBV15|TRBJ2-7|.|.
TGTGCCACCAGCAGCTTCAGTGATAACTCCTACGAGCAGTACTTC
CATSSFSDNSYEQYF
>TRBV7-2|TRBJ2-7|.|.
TGTGCCAGCAGCTTAACAGGGTCTTCGACCTACGAGCAGTACTTC
CASSLTGSSTYEQYF
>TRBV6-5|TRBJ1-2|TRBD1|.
TGTGCCAGCAGTTCACGGGACAGGGGCCATGGCTACACCTTC
CASSSRDRGHGYTF
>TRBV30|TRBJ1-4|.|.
TGTGCCTGGAGTAAGGGGGAAAAACTGTTTTTT
CAWSKGEKLFF
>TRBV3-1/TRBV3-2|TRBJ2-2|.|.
TGTGCCAGCAGCCAGCCCGCCAGGGGTACCGGGGAGCTGTTTTTT
CASSQPARGTGELFF
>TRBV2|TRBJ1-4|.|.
TGTGCCACCCAGCGGCGAAATGAAAAACTGTTTTTT
CATQRRNEKLFF
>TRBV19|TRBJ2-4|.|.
TGTGCCAGTAGTATAGACCCAGGGGCGAGGAACATTCAGTACTTC
CASSIDPGARNIQYF
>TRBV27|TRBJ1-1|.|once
TGTGCCAGCAGTTTTCCGGGGGTAACTGAAGCTTTCTTT
CASSFPGVTEAFF
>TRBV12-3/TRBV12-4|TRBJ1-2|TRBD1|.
TGTGCCAGCAGTTCCGGGACAGTCTATGGCTACACCTTC
CASSSGTVYGYTF
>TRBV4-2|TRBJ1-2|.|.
TGTGCCAGCAGCGGGCGTGGGAACTATGGCTACACCTTC
CASSGRGNYGYTF
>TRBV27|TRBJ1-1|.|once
TGTGCCAGCAGTATCTCCAGGGTTGGCACTGAAGCTTTCTTT
CASSISRVGTEAFF
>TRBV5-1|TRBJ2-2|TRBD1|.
TGCGCCAGCAGCGTACAGGGGGAAACCGGGGAGCTGTTTTTT
CASSVQGETGELFF
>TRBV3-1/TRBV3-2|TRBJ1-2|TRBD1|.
TGTGCCAGCAGCCAAGATAGGGACAGGGAAAATGGTGGCTACACCTTC
CASSQDRDRENGGYTF
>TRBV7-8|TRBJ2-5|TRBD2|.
TGTGCCAGCAGCTTAAGAGGAGCGGGAGGGCCGAGCGGTGAGACCCAGTACTTC
CASSLRGAGGPSGETQYF
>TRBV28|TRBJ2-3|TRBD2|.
TGTGCCAGCAGAGATTATCCTCGACTAGCGGGAGGGGGCACAGATACGCAGTATTTT
CASRDYPRLAGGGTDTQYF
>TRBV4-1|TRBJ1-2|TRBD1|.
TGCGCCAGCAGCCAAGTCCAGGGGGTTAGGAATGGCTACACCTTC
CASSQVQGVRNGYTF